This TCR beta chain derives from a study of Ad26.COV2.S vaccination and SARS-CoV-2 variants. Study-level information: Participant was drawn from the COV1001 Ad26.COV2.S trial arm.

V was clipped by 8 bases and J by 5 bases, with 18 bases between them. The CDR3 runs to 15 residues. Germline V gene data show CDR1 as MNHEY and CDR2 as SMNVEV (reference sequence). Stated treatment: around 19 received Ad26.COV2.S at low or high dose, single or two shots; several received placebo; per-sample allocation not given. The samples date from day 63 after the first vaccine or placebo injection. This vaccine is an Ad26 vector that expresses the Wuhan-strain SARS-CoV-2 spike. Profiled with immunoSEQ multiplex PCR; TCRdb holds only in-frame clones, not every one. The sample includes 350,000 to 450,000 clones, about 89% of them seen just once.

The TCR sequence derives from a person between 18 and 60 years old who received the Ad26.COV2.S COVID-19 vaccine or a placebo. This chain uses TRBV27 with TRBJ2-2; weak D call: TRBD2 (6 bases). The sequenced sample was peripheral blood, obtained in a trial of Ad26.COV2.S vaccine versus placebo. The CDR3 DNA reads as TGTGCCAGCCCGCGGGTGAGGGAGGAGACCGGGGAGCTGTTTTTT. It specifies CASPRVREETGELFF.